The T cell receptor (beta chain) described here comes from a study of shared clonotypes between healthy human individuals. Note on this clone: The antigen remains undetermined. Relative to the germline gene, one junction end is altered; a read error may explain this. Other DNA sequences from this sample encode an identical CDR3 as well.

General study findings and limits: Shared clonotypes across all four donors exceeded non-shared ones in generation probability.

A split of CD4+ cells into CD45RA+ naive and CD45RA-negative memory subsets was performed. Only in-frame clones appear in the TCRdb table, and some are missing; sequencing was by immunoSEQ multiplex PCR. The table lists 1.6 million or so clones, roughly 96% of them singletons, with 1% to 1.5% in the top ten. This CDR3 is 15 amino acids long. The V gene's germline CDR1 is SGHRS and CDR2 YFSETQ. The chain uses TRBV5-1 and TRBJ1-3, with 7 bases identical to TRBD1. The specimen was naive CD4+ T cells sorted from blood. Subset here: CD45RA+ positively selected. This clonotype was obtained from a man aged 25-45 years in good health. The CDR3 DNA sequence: TGCGCCAGTACGACAGGGACCAGCTCTGGAAATACCATATATTTT. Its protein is CASTTGTSSGNTIYF.